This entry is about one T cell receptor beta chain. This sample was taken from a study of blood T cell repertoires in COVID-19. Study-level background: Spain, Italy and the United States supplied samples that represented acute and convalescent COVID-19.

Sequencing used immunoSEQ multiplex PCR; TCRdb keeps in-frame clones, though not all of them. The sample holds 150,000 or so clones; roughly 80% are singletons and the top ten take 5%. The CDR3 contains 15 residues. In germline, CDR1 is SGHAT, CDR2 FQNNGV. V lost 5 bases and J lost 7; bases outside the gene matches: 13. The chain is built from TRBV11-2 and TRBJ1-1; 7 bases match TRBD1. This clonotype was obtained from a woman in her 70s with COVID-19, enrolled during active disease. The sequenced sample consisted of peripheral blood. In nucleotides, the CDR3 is TGTGCCAGCAGCGACGCGGACAGGCCTCTCTTTGAAGCTTTCTTT. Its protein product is CASSDADRPLFEAFF.